The present T cell receptor (beta chain) was sequenced within a study of T cell responses to AZD1222 COVID-19 vaccine. Study findings and constraints: The span of vaccine-associated CD4 TCRs extended across spike, with dominance at 160-218 and 743-854. Every sample of the repertoires postdated the peak T cell response. When two AZD1222 doses had been given, Spike-specific TCR breadth and depth rose.

Profiling relied on immunoSEQ multiplex PCR, and the TCRdb table lists in-frame clones only, not all of them. This table holds around 62,000 clones, 70% to 90% found once. On this clone: Its antigen is still unknown.

This CDR3 region has 14 residues. Per germline, CDR1 LGHDT and CDR2 YNNKEL (reference sequence). The V end lost 1 base, the J end lost 5 bases, and 11 bases lay between the germline ends. The sample here was peripheral blood, taken on day 0 of AZD1222 vaccination. This receptor was identified in an adult in good health. The gene calls are TRBV3-1 (or the pseudogene TRBV3-2) and TRBJ1-2; no firm D call. CDR3 protein: CASSQAAELYGYTF. The DNA of the CDR3 is TGTGCCAGCAGCCAAGCGGCAGAGTTATATGGCTACACCTTC.